These 6 T cell receptor beta chains share one sample of origin, sequenced in a study of blood T cell repertoires in COVID-19. The repertoire was sequenced with immunoSEQ multiplex PCR; TCRdb's copy has only in-frame clones and lacks some. The sample records about 310,000 clones, 75% to 90% being singletons. The material sequenced was peripheral blood. The receptors derive from a man between 18 and 29 years old with active or convalescent COVID-19.

The chain recombines TRBV28 with TRBJ2-1, with 9 bases identical to TRBD2. J gave up 6 bases and V 11 bases, and 20 bases lay outside the gene matches. This CDR3 has 17 amino acids. Germline lookup yields CDR1 MDHEN and CDR2 SYDVKM. CDR3 bases: TGTGCCGTAACCACTCGAGCGGGAGGCTTAACGGGCAATGAGCAGTTCTTC. It encodes CAVTTRAGGLTGNEQFF. The full variable domain, completed using reference TRBV28 and TRBJ2-1, is DVKVTQSSRYLVKRTGEKVFLECVQDMDHENMFWYRQDPGLGLRLIYFSYDVKMKEKGDIPEGYSVSREKKERFSLILESASTNQTSMYLCAVTTRAGGLTGNEQFFGPGTRLTVL.

The genes are TRBV19 and TRBJ2-5, with 7 bases fitting TRBD1. This CDR3 has 14 residues. In germline, CDR1 is LNHDA, CDR2 SQIVND (reference sequence). V gave up 3 bases and J gave up 1 base; unmatched junction bases: 2. The CDR3 loop reads CASSIRDSQETQYF. The CDR3 DNA follows: TGTGCCAGTAGTATCCGGGACAGCCAAGAGACCCAGTACTTC.

Only a few counts were recorded for this clone. The gene calls are TRBV6-1 and TRBJ1-6; D is unclear. The V gene's germline CDR1 is MNHNS and CDR2 SASEGT. The CDR3 extends over 15 amino acids. The V end lost 0 bases, the J end lost 7 bases, and 10 bases lay between the germline ends. The chain's CDR3 is CASSEALGENSPLHF. In DNA form, the CDR3 reads TGTGCCAGCAGTGAAGCGCTCGGTGAGAATTCACCCCTCCACTTT.

The chain links TRBV24-1 to TRBJ2-5; tentatively, D is TRBD2 (5 bases). V shed 1 base and J shed 2 bases, with 13 bases lying between them. Germline-derived CDR1 and CDR2 are KGHDR and SFDVKD. The CDR3 is 16 residues long. Here the CDR3 reads CATSDLKAARQETQYF. CDR3 sequence (DNA): TGTGCCACCAGTGATTTAAAAGCGGCTCGACAAGAGACCCAGTACTTC.

The chain uses TRBV9 and TRBJ1-2, with TRBD1 matching over 7 bases. Germline lookup yields CDR1 SGDLS and CDR2 YYNGEE. V shed 3 bases, J shed 3 bases, and the junction held 8 bases outside the gene matches. The CDR3 sequence is 15 residues long. The CDR3: CASSEHTGTDYGYTF. CDR3 nucleotides: TGTGCCAGCAGCGAACACACCGGGACAGACTATGGCTACACCTTC.

This sequence joins TRBV12-3 or TRBV12-4 and TRBJ1-1; 8 bases are shared with TRBD1. Trimming at V came to 7 bases and at J to 4 bases, leaving 5 bases not matched to a gene. The CDR3 spans 13 residues. The CDR3 loop reads CASIDTGGTEAFF. The CDR3, as DNA: TGTGCCAGCATCGATACAGGGGGCACTGAAGCTTTCTTT.